The 27 T cell receptor beta chains presented below share a single source sample, sequenced in a study of beta chain features in type 1 diabetes (dated by TCRdb to the late 2010s). Library prep was done by the immunoSEQ multiplex PCR assay. The entire amount of isolated RNA was reverse transcribed using the High Capacity cDNA Reverse Transcription Kit, so the sequenced TCRB transcripts were expressed ones. TCRdb obtained this table from immuneACCESS and retained in-frame rearrangements with V and J assigned. These tables miss some clones; where compared with another copy, unresolved V genes account for less than half of the shortfall, and the remainder is unexplained. A total of 220,000 or so clones appear in this sample, around 65% of them only once. Around 0.05% of the sample rests with the top ten. Material: naive CD4+ T cells from blood. The cell subset or site label, read with the paper, signifies: true naive CD4+ T cells. The receptors come from a young man in good health.

This sequence joins TRBV25-1 and TRBJ2-5; perhaps D is TRBD1 or TRBD2 (5 bases each). V was trimmed by 4 bases and J by 4 bases, leaving 22 bases between them. CDR1 is MGHDK, CDR2 SYGVNS, per germline. The CDR3 consists of 17 residues. CDR3 region: CASSVGSGEVRGETQYF. The DNA for the CDR3 is TGTGCCAGCAGTGTGGGATCGGGTGAGGTGAGGGGAGAGACCCAGTACTTC.

In DNA, the CDR3 is TGTGCCAGCGGGCCTTGGGGAGCCAAAAACATTCAGTACTTC. Translating gives CASGPWGAKNIQYF. The chain employs TRBV27 and TRBJ2-4; no definite D call. Trimming left V 8 bases short and J 0 bases short, with 11 bases between. Germline loops: CDR1 MNHEY, CDR2 SMNVEV (reference sequence). The CDR3 has 14 amino acids.

This chain joins TRBV29-1 and TRBJ1-2, with D maybe TRBD1 (6 bases). The germline V gene encodes CDR1 SQVTM and CDR2 ANQGSEA. There are 13 residues in the CDR3. Trimming removed 2 bases at V and 8 bases at J, with 15 bases between. Written as DNA, the CDR3 is TGCAGCGTTGAAATGGGCAGGGGAGAAGGCTACACCTTC. As protein: CSVEMGRGEGYTF.

This sequence joins TRBV18 and TRBJ2-5; weak D call: TRBD1 (7 bases). Trimming took 4 bases from V and 4 from J, leaving 19 bases between them. The CDR3 is 16 residues long. Germline V CDR1 and CDR2: KGHSH, LQKENI. CDR3 bases: TGTGCCAGCTCACTTCCCCTTTGGCGGGACAGAGAGACCCAGTACTTC. This sequence encodes CASSLPLWRDRETQYF.

The rearrangement joins TRBV30 to TRBJ2-2; 7 bases are shared with TRBD1. Trimming took 4 bases from V and 5 from J; bases not matched to a gene: 13. The V gene's germline CDR1 is GTSNPN and CDR2 SVGIG (reference sequence). The CDR3 has 16 amino acids. The CDR3 protein is CAWIRTGTVVTGELFF. The CDR3 DNA reads TGTGCCTGGATCCGTACCGGGACAGTTGTGACCGGGGAGCTGTTTTTT. The full variable domain, in which reference TRBV30 and TRBJ2-2 provide the parts outside the CDR3, is SQTIHQWPATLVQPVGSPLSLECTVEGTSNPNLYWYRQAAGRGLQLLFYSVGIGQISSEVPQNLSASRPQDRQFILSSKKLLLSDSGFYLCAWIRTGTVVTGELFFGEGSRLTVL.

This chain uses TRBV30 with TRBJ2-7; D gene ambiguous. This CDR3 contains 13 residues. CDR1 and CDR2 from the germline V gene are GTSNPN and SVGIG (reference sequence). Trimming shortened V by 5 bases and J by 5 bases, and 16 bases separated the two germline ends. The CDR3 region is CAWRGVGRHEQYF. Here the CDR3 DNA reads TGTGCCTGGCGTGGAGTTGGGCGCCACGAGCAGTACTTC.

This chain uses TRBV5-6 with TRBJ1-4; D gene uncertain. V gave up 2 bases and J gave up 8 bases, with 7 bases separating them. CDR1 and CDR2 (germline): SGHDT, YYEEEE. The CDR3 is made up of 12 amino acids. The CDR3: CASSFFEEKLFF. The CDR3 DNA is TGTGCCAGCAGCTTCTTTGAAGAAAAACTGTTTTTT.

The chain has TRBV30 and TRBJ2-3; 12 bases match TRBD2. CDR3 length equals 18 residues. Germline values: CDR1 GTSNPN, CDR2 SVGIG (reference sequence). J lost 0 bases, V lost 4 bases, and 11 bases had no gene match. CDR3: CAWTRTSGDPGSTDTQYF. CDR3 bases: TGTGCCTGGACCAGGACTAGCGGGGACCCCGGAAGCACAGATACGCAGTATTTT.

J is TRBJ2-3 and V is TRBV29-1, with TRBD1 identical over 9 bases. V dropped 4 bases and J dropped 4; count of bases not matched to a gene: 3. CDR1 and CDR2 from the germline V gene are SQVTM and ANQGSEA. The CDR3 contains 13 residues. The CDR3, as DNA: TGCAGCGTTGCGGGACAGGGACCAGATACGCAGTATTTT. Translated, it gives CSVAGQGPDTQYF.

The chain links TRBV30 to TRBJ1-5; maybe TRBD1 (6 bases). Germline CDR1 and CDR2: GTSNPN and SVGIG (reference sequence). Trimming removed 3 bases at V and 5 bases at J, with 17 bases between. The length of the CDR3 is 15 residues. As DNA, the CDR3 is TGTGCCTGGAGCTTCCGGGACACGAGACATCAGCCCCAGCATTTT. It specifies CAWSFRDTRHQPQHF. Complete variable domain (other parts from reference TRBV30 and TRBJ1-5): SQTIHQWPATLVQPVGSPLSLECTVEGTSNPNLYWYRQAAGRGLQLLFYSVGIGQISSEVPQNLSASRPQDRQFILSSKKLLLSDSGFYLCAWSFRDTRHQPQHFGDGTRLSIL.

The genes are TRBV5-1 and TRBJ2-7; D not certain. Germline lookup yields CDR1 SGHRS and CDR2 YFSETQ. CDR3 size: 16 residues. V was clipped by 0 bases and J by 0 bases, with 13 bases between them. CDR3 sequence: CASSLVVQPSSYEQYF. CDR3 nucleotide sequence: TGCGCCAGCAGCTTGGTGGTCCAACCCTCCTCCTACGAGCAGTACTTC.

This clone was detected only a few times. The CDR3 spells CAWSGDSPLIYEQYF. In DNA, the CDR3 is TGTGCCTGGAGCGGGGACAGCCCATTAATCTACGAGCAGTACTTC. V is TRBV30 and J is TRBJ2-7; TRBD1 agrees at 7 bases. V gave up 3 bases and J gave up 3 bases; unmatched junction bases: 11. The length of the CDR3 is 15 residues. From germline, CDR1 is GTSNPN and CDR2 SVGIG (reference sequence). Looking up the rest from reference TRBV30 and TRBJ2-7 gives the full variable domain: SQTIHQWPATLVQPVGSPLSLECTVEGTSNPNLYWYRQAAGRGLQLLFYSVGIGQISSEVPQNLSASRPQDRQFILSSKKLLLSDSGFYLCAWSGDSPLIYEQYFGPGTRLTVT.

The chain has TRBV11-2 and TRBJ2-6; D is ambiguous. V gave up 4 bases and J gave up 9 bases, with 10 bases separating them. CDR3 length: 13 residues. Germline V gene sequence: CDR1 SGHAT, CDR2 FQNNGV. Here the CDR3 DNA reads TGTGCCAGCAGCTCCACGAGACTCAACGTCCTGACTTTC. It codes for CASSSTRLNVLTF. The full variable domain, with the rest looked up from reference TRBV11-2 and TRBJ2-6, is EAGVAQSPRYKIIEKRQSVAFWCNPISGHATLYWYQQILGQGPKLLIQFQNNGVVDDSQLPKDRFSAERLKGVDSTLKIQPAKLEDSAVYLCASSSTRLNVLTFGAGSRLTVL.

The rearrangement joins TRBV9 to TRBJ2-3; tentative D call: TRBD2 (5 bases). Germline CDR1 and CDR2: SGDLS and YYNGEE. V lost 3 bases, J lost 2 bases, and 16 bases lay in between. This CDR3 contains 16 residues. CDR3: CASSAGPRVNTDTQYF. CDR3 nucleotides: TGTGCCAGCAGCGCAGGACCGCGGGTAAACACAGATACGCAGTATTTT. Based on the CDR3 plus reference TRBV9 and TRBJ2-3, the full variable domain is DSGVTQTPKHLITATGQRVTLRCSPRSGDLSVYWYQQSLDQGLQFLIQYYNGEERAKGNILERFSAQQFPDLHSELNLSSLELGDSALYFCASSAGPRVNTDTQYFGPGTRLTVL.

The chain employs TRBV2 and TRBJ1-2, with 10 positions matching TRBD1. Germline lookup yields CDR1 SNHLY and CDR2 FYNNEI. The length of the CDR3 is 13 residues. J gave up 2 bases and V 6 bases, and 0 bases lay outside the gene matches. This chain's CDR3 is CASRGQGNYGYTF. In DNA, the CDR3 is TGTGCCAGCAGGGGACAGGGGAACTATGGCTACACCTTC.

This chain uses TRBV29-1 with TRBJ1-1; no clear D. This CDR3 comprises 13 residues. Germline V CDR1 and CDR2: SQVTM, ANQGSEA. Trimming removed 4 bases at V and 0 bases at J, with 9 bases between. Here the CDR3 reads CSVVRLLNTEAFF. The CDR3 nucleotides read TGCAGCGTTGTTCGTCTGTTGAACACTGAAGCTTTCTTT.

This clone showed up just a few times. The V call is TRBV7-9, the J call TRBJ2-3; 7 nucleotides line up with TRBD2. J gave up 3 bases and V 5 bases, and 2 bases lay outside the gene matches. The V gene's germline CDR1 is SEHNR and CDR2 FQNEAQ (reference sequence). This CDR3 comprises 13 residues. The CDR3 DNA reads as TGTGCCAGCAGCCCCGGGGGGACAGATACGCAGTATTTT. This translates into CASSPGGTDTQYF.

The chain joins TRBV2 to TRBJ2-3, with D tentatively TRBD2 (6 bases). CDR1 and CDR2 from the germline V gene are SNHLY and FYNNEI. The CDR3 is made up of 15 amino acids. V shed 2 bases and J shed 2 bases, with 11 bases lying between them. The CDR3 coding sequence is TGTGCCAGCAGTGAATTCAAGCGGGTCACAGATACGCAGTATTTT. Translated: CASSEFKRVTDTQYF.

V is TRBV6-5 and J is TRBJ1-2, with unresolved D. Looked up from germline, CDR1 is MNHEY and CDR2 is SVGAGI. The V end lost 2 bases, the J end lost 7 bases, and 14 bases lay between the germline ends. The length of the CDR3 is 14 residues. The CDR3 bases are TGTGCCAGCAGTTACCGGGGAAGAGAGAGTGGCTACACCTTC. It yields the protein CASSYRGRESGYTF.

The CDR3 DNA reads as TGCAGCGTTGAAGAAGGGGGCAACTTAGCCAAAAACATTCAGTACTTC. Translating it yields CSVEEGGNLAKNIQYF. This sequence joins TRBV29-1 and TRBJ2-4; 7 nucleotides line up with TRBD1. Germline V gene lookup returns CDR1 SQVTM and CDR2 ANQGSEA. The ends lost 0 bases at V and 0 bases at J; junction bases unmatched: 5. The CDR3 has 16 amino acids.

This chain connects TRBV19 to TRBJ2-3; 7 nucleotides line up with TRBD1. Germline CDR1 and CDR2: LNHDA and SQIVND (reference sequence). V lost 3 bases, J lost 4 bases, and 7 bases stayed unmatched. This CDR3 is built from 15 residues. Here the CDR3 reads CASSMGRGSADTQYF. The CDR3 bases are TGTGCCAGTAGTATGGGCAGGGGGTCGGCAGATACGCAGTATTTT.

A few counts support this clone. The chain combines TRBV29-1 with TRBJ2-5; D is undetermined. The ends were cut back, 3 bases at V and 5 bases at J, with 13 bases in the middle. The CDR3 has 13 residues. CDR1 is SQVTM, CDR2 ANQGSEA, per germline. CDR3 in amino acids: CSVDRSWSETQYF. The CDR3 DNA follows: TGCAGCGTTGATAGGTCCTGGAGTGAGACCCAGTACTTC.

A few counts support this clone. The chain recombines TRBV29-1 with TRBJ2-5; D could derive from TRBD1 or TRBD2 (6 bases each). Per the germline V gene, CDR1 is SQVTM and CDR2 is ANQGSEA. The CDR3 has 12 residues. V lost 7 bases and J lost 5, with 14 bases in between. CDR3 region: CSAYSGAETQYF. The CDR3 DNA follows: TGCAGCGCGTATTCGGGGGCCGAGACCCAGTACTTC.

The chain recombines TRBV30 with TRBJ2-1; D may match TRBD1 or TRBD2 (5 bases each). Trimming removed 3 bases from V and 10 bases from J, with 13 bases in between. The CDR3 contains 12 residues. Germline V CDR1 and CDR2: GTSNPN, SVGIG (reference sequence). CDR3 residues: CAWSGDPREQFF. The CDR3 DNA follows: TGTGCCTGGAGCGGGGACCCCAGGGAGCAGTTCTTC.

The table lists this clone with a count of one. The same CDR3 is also encoded by other DNA sequences in this sample. V gene TRBV20-1 combines with J gene TRBJ2-5; the D is unclear. V lost 2 bases and J lost 2, with 0 bases in between. From germline, CDR1 is DFQATT and CDR2 SNEGSKA (reference sequence). The length of the CDR3 is 10 residues. CDR3 residues: CSARQETQYF. The CDR3 region has the DNA TGCAGTGCTAGACAAGAGACCCAGTACTTC.

For this clone: A junction end diverges from the germline sequence, so it may reflect a read error. J is TRBJ2-6 and V is TRBV29-1, with TRBD1 matching over 7 bases. This CDR3 contains 12 residues. Looked up from germline, CDR1 is SQVTM and CDR2 is ANQGSEA. The CDR3 DNA is TGCAGCGTTGAACAGGGGGACAACGTCCTGACTTTC. Encoded protein: CSVEQGDNVLTF.

This clone was detected a few times. The CDR3 nucleotides read TGCAGCGTTGACCCGGGACTGACGCACAATTCACCCCTCCACTTT. Translation gives CSVDPGLTHNSPLHF. This chain connects TRBV29-1 to TRBJ1-6, with D perhaps TRBD1 (5 bases). V lost 3 bases and J 7 bases, leaving 16 bases between the germline ends. CDR1 and CDR2 (germline): SQVTM, ANQGSEA. The CDR3 sequence is 15 residues long.